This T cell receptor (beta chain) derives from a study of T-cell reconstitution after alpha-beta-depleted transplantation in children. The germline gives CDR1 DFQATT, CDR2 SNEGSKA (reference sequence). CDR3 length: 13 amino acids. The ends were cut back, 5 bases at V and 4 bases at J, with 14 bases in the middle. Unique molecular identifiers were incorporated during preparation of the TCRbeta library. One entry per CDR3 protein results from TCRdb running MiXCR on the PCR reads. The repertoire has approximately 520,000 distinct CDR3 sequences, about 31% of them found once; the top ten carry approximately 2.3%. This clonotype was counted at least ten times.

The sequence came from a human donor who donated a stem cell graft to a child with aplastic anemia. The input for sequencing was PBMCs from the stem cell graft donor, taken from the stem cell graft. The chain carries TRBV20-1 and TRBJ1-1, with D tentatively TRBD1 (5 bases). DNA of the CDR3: TGCAGTGCTTTCGATCAGGGTGGCACTGAAGCTTTCTTT. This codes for CSAFDQGGTEAFF.